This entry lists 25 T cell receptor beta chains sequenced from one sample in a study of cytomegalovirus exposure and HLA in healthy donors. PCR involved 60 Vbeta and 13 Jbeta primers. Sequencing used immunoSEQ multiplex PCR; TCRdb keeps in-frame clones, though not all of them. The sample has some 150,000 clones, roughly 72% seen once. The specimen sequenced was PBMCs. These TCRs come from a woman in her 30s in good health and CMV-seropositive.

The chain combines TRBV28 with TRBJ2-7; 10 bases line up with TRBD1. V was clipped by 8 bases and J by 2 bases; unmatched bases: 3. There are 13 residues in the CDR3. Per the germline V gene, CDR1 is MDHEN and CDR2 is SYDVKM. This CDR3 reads CASGGQGAYEQYF. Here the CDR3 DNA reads TGTGCCAGCGGAGGACAGGGGGCCTACGAGCAGTACTTC.

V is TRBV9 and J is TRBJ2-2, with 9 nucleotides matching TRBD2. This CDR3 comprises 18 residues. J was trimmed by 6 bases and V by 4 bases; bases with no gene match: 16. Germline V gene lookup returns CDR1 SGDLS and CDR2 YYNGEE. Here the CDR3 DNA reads TGTGCCAGCAGCATGAGCCCGGTGGCTAGCGGGGATCCCGGGGAGCTGTTTTTT. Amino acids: CASSMSPVASGDPGELFF. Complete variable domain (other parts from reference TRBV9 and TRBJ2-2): DSGVTQTPKHLITATGQRVTLRCSPRSGDLSVYWYQQSLDQGLQFLIQYYNGEERAKGNILERFSAQQFPDLHSELNLSSLELGDSALYFCASSMSPVASGDPGELFFGEGSRLTVL.

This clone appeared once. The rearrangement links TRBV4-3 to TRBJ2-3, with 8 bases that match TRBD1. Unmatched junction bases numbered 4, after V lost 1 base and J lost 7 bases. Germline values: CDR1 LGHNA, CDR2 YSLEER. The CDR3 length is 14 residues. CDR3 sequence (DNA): TGCGCCAGCAGCCAAGCGGACAGGGACTATACGCAGTATTTT. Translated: CASSQADRDYTQYF.

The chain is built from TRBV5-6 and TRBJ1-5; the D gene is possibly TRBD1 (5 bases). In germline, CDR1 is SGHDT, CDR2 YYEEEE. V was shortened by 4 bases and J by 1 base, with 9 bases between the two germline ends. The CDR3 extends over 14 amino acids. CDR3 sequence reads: CASSQGRSNQPQHF. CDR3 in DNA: TGTGCCAGCAGCCAGGGTAGGAGCAATCAGCCCCAGCATTTT.

CDR3 DNA sequence: TGCGCCAGCAGCCCCTGGGCCGGCCAAGAGACCCAGTACTTC. This codes for CASSPWAGQETQYF. This chain links TRBV5-1 with TRBJ2-5; no definite D call. Germline CDR1 reads SGHRS; CDR2 reads YFSETQ. The CDR3 has 14 amino acids. V lost 4 bases to trimming and J lost 1 base, with 11 bases between them.

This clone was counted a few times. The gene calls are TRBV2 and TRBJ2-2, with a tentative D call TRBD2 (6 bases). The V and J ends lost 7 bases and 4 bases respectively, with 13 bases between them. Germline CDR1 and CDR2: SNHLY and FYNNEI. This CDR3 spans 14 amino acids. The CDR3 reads CASTRDPGTGELFF. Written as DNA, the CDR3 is TGTGCCAGCACGCGGGACCCGGGCACCGGGGAGCTGTTTTTT.

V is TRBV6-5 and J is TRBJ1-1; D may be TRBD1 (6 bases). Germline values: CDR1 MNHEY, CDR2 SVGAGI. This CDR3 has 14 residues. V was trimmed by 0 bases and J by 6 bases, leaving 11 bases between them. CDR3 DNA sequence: TGTGCCAGCAGTTACTCGGGGGGGCGGGCTGAAGCTTTCTTT. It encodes CASSYSGGRAEAFF.

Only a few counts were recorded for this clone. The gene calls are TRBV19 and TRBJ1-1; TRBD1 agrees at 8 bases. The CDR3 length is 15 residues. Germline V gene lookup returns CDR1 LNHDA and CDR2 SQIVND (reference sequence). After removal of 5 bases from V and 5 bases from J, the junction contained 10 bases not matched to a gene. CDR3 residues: CASSRPGQGWTEAFF. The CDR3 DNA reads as TGTGCCAGTAGTCGACCCGGACAGGGTTGGACTGAAGCTTTCTTT.

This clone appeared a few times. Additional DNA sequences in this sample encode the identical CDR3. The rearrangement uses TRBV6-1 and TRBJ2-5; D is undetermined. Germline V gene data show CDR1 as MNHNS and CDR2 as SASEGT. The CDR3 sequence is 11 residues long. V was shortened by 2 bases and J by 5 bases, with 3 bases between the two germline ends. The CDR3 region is CASSESETQYF. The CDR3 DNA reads TGTGCCAGCAGTGAATCGGAGACCCAGTACTTC.

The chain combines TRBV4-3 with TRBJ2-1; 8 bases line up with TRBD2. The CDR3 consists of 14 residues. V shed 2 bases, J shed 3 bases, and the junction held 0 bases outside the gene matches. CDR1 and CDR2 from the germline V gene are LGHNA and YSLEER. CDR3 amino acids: CASSQSGGYNEQFF. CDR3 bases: TGCGCCAGCAGCCAAAGCGGGGGCTACAATGAGCAGTTCTTC.

Here the CDR3 reads CASSPGLDNEQFF. The CDR3 DNA reads as TGTGCCAGCAGCCCCGGACTTGACAATGAGCAGTTCTTC. The chain employs TRBV6-1 and TRBJ2-1; perhaps TRBD2 as D (5 bases). With 6 bases removed from V and 5 bases from J, the gap between germline ends came to 11 bases. This CDR3 is built from 13 residues. CDR1 and CDR2 from the germline V gene are MNHNS and SASEGT.

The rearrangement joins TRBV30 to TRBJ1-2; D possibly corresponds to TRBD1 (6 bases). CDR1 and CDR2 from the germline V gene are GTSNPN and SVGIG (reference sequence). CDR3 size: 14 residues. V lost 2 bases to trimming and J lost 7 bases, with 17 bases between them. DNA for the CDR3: TGTGCCTGGAGTAGCCTCAGGGGCTCCGGTGGCTACACCTTC. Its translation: CAWSSLRGSGGYTF.

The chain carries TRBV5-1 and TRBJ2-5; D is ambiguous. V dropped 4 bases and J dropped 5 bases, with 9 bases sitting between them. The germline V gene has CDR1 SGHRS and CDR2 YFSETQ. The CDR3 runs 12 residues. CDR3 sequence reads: CASSRSPETQYF. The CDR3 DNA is TGCGCCAGCAGCCGGAGCCCGGAGACCCAGTACTTC.

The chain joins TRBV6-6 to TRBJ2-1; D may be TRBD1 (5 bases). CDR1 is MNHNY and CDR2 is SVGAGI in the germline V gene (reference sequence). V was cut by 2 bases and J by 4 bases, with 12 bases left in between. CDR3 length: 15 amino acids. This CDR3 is CASSYQQGMYNEQFF. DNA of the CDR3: TGTGCCAGCAGTTACCAGCAGGGAATGTACAATGAGCAGTTCTTC.

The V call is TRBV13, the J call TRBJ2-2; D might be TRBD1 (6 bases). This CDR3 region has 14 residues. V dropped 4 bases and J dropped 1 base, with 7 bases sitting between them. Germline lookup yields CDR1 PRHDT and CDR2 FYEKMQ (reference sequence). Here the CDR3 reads CASSSGQNTGELFF. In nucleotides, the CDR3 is TGTGCCAGCAGCTCGGGACAGAACACCGGGGAGCTGTTTTTT.

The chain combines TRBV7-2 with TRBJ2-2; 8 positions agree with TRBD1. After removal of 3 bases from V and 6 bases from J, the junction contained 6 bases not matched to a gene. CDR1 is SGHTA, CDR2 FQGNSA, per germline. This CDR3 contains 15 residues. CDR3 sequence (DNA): TGTGCCAGCAGCTTCTCCGGACAGGGCCCCGGGGAGCTGTTTTTT. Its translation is CASSFSGQGPGELFF.

CDR3 amino acids: CASSSLRTSGVETQYF. DNA for the CDR3: TGTGCCAGCAGCTCCCTACGGACTAGCGGGGTGGAGACCCAGTACTTC. The J gene is TRBJ2-5, the V gene TRBV11-2; 12 bases align to TRBD2. From germline, CDR1 is SGHAT and CDR2 FQNNGV. The ends lost 4 bases at V and 5 bases at J; junction bases unmatched: 8. The length of the CDR3 is 16 residues.

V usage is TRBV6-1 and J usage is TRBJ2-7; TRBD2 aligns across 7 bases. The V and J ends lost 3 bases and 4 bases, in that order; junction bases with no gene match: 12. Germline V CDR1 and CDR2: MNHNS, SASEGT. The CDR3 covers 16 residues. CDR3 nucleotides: TGTGCCAGCAGTGAGATAGCGGGTGTAGGTCCTTACGAGCAGTACTTC. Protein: CASSEIAGVGPYEQYF.

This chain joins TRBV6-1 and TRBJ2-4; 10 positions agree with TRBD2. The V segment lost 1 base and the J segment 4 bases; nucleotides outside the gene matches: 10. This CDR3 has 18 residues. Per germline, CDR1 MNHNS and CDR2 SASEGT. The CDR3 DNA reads TGTGCCAGCAGTGAAGAGGTAGCGGGGGGAAGAAGTAAAAACATTCAGTACTTC. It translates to CASSEEVAGGRSKNIQYF.

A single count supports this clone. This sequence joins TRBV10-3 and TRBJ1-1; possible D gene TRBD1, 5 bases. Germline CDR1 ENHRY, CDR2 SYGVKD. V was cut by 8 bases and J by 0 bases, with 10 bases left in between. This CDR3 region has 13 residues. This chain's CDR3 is CAIRGDLNTEAFF. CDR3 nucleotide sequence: TGTGCCATCCGGGGGGATTTGAACACTGAAGCTTTCTTT.

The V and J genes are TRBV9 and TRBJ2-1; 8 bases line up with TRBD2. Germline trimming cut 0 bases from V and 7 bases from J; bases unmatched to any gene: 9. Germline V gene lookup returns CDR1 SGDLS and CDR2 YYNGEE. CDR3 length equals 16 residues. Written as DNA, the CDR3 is TGTGCCAGCAGCGTAGGGGGAGCGGGAGTTGGGAATGAGCAGTTCTTC. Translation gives CASSVGGAGVGNEQFF.

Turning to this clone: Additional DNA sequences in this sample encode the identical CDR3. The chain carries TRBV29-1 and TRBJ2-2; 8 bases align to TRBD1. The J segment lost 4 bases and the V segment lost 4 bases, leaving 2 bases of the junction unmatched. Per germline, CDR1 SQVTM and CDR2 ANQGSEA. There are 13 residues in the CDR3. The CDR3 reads CSVGQGTTGELFF. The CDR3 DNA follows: TGCAGCGTTGGACAGGGGACCACCGGGGAGCTGTTTTTT.

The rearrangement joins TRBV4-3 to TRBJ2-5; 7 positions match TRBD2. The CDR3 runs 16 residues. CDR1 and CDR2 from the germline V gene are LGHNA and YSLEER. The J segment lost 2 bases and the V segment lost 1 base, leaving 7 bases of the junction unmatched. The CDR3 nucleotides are TGCGCCAGCAGCCAAGTGTGGTTCGGGAGGCAAGAGACCCAGTACTTC. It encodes CASSQVWFGRQETQYF.

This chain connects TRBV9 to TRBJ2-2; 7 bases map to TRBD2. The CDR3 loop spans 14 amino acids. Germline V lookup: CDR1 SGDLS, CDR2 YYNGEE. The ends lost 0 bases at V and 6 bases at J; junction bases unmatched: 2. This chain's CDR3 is CASSVGGSAGELFF. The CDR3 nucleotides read TGTGCCAGCAGCGTAGGCGGGAGCGCCGGGGAGCTGTTTTTT.

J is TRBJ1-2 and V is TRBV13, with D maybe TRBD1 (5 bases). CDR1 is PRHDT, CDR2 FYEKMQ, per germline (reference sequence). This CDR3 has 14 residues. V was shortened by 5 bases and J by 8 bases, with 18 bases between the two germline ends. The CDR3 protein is CASSQVTGPRGYTF. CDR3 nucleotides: TGTGCCAGCAGCCAAGTCACAGGCCCCCGGGGCTACACCTTC.